The following is a T cell receptor beta chain sequence with its context. Its antigen is unidentified. These data originate in a study of T cell repertoires in cytomegalovirus infection. One entry per CDR3 protein results from TCRdb running MiXCR on the reads. Of hundreds of thousands of distinct CDR3 sequences listed, more than 40% are singletons. Study-wide results and caveats: Totalled public TCR beta family frequency picked out people who carried CMV plus the relevant HLA. Predominance within the ex vivo response was attributable to HLA-C-restricted CMV-specific TCR beta clonotypes.

V trimming: 3 bases; J trimming: 0 bases; junction bases outside the gene matches: 5. CDR1 MGHRA and CDR2 YSYEKL come from the germline V gene. The CDR3 length is 16 residues. This specimen was cultured PBMCs, taken from culture after CMV antigen stimulation. This sequence was found in a human donor in good health (CMV status not recorded). Some clones in this sample may be carry-over from other donors' samples. The rearrangement uses TRBV4-1 and TRBJ2-3, with TRBD2 matching over 8 bases. CDR3 nucleotide sequence: TGCGCCAGCAGCCATACCGGACTAGCAAGCACAGATACGCAGTATTTT. Residues: CASSHTGLASTDTQYF.